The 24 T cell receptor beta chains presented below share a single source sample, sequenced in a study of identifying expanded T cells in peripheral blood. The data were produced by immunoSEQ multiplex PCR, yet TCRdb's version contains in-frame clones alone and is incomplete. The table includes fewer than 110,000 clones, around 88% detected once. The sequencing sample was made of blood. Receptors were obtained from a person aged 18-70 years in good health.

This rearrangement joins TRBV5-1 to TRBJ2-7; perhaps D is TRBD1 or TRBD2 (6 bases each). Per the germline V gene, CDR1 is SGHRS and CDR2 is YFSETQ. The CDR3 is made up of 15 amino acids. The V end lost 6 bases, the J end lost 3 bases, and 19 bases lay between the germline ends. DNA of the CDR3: TGCGCCAGCAAGGGGGGAAGCGCCTGGGGCTACGAGCAGTACTTC. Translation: CASKGGSAWGYEQYF.

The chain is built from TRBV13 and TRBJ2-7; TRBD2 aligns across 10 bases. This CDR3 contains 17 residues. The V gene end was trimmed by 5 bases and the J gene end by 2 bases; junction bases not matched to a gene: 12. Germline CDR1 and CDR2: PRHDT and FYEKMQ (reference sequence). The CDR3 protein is CASSQTQGLAETYEQYF. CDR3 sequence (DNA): TGTGCCAGCAGCCAAACCCAAGGACTAGCGGAAACCTACGAGCAGTACTTC.

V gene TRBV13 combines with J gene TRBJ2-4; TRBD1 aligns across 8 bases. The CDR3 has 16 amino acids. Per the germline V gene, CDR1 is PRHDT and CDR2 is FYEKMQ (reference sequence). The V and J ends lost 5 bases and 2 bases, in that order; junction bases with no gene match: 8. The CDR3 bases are TGTGCCAGCAGCCCCAGACAGGGGATATCCAAAAACATTCAGTACTTC. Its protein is CASSPRQGISKNIQYF.

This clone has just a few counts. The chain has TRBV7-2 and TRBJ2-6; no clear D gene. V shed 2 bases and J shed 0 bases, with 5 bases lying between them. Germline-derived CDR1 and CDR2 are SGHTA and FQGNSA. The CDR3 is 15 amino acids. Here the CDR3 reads CASSLYSSGANVLTF. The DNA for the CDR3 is TGTGCCAGCAGCTTATACTCCTCTGGGGCCAACGTCCTGACTTTC.

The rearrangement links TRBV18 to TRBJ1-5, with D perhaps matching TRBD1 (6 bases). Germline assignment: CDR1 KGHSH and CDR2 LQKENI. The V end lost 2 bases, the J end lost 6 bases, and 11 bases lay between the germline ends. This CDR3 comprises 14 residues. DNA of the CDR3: TGTGCCAGCTCACCATTGGGGGCAGGTCAGCCCCAGCATTTT. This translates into CASSPLGAGQPQHF. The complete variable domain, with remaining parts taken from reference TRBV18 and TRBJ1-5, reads NAGVMQNPRHLVRRRGQEARLRCSPMKGHSHVYWYRQLPEEGLKFMVYLQKENIIDESGMPKERFSAEFPKEGPSILRIQQVVRGDSAAYFCASSPLGAGQPQHFGDGTRLSIL.

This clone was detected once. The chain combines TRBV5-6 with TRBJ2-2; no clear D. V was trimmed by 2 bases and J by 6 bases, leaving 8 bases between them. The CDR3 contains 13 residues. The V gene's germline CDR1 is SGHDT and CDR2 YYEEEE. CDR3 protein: CASSFYTAGELFF. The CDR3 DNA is TGTGCCAGCAGCTTTTATACAGCCGGGGAGCTGTTTTTT.

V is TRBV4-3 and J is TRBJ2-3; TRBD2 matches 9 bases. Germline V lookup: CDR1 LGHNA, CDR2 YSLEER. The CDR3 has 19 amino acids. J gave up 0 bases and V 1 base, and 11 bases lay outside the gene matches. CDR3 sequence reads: CASSQAVFPGTSSTDTQYF. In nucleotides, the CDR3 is TGCGCCAGCAGCCAAGCAGTTTTCCCCGGGACTAGCAGCACAGATACGCAGTATTTT.

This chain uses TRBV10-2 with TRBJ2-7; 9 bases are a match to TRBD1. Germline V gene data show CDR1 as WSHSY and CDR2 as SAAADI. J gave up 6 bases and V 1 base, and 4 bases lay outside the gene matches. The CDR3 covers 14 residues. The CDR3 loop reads CASSEWTGVAEQYF. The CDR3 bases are TGCGCCAGCAGTGAGTGGACAGGGGTAGCCGAGCAGTACTTC.

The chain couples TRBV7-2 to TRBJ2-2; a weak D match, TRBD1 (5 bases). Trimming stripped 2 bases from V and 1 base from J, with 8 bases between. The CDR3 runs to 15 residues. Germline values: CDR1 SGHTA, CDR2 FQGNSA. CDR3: CASSLWQGNTGELFF. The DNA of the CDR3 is TGTGCCAGCAGCTTATGGCAGGGGAACACCGGGGAGCTGTTTTTT.

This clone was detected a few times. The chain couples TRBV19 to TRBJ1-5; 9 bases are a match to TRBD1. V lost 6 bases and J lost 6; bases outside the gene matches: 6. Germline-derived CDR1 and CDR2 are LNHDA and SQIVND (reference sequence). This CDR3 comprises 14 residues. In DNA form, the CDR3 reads TGTGCCAGTAGCGCGACAGGGGGGAGTCAGCCCCAGCATTTT. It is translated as CASSATGGSQPQHF.

The CDR3: CASSPDRGFTGELFF. CDR3 in DNA: TGTGCCAGCAGCCCAGACAGGGGGTTCACCGGGGAGCTGTTTTTT. V usage is TRBV7-9 and J usage is TRBJ2-2; TRBD1 aligns across 9 bases. The V gene's germline CDR1 is SEHNR and CDR2 FQNEAQ (reference sequence). Trimming took 5 bases from V and 4 from J; bases not matched to a gene: 5. The CDR3 is 15 amino acids.

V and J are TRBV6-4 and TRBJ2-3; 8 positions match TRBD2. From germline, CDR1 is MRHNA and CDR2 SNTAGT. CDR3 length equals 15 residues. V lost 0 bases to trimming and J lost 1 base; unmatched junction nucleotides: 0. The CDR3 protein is CASSDSRGGTDTQYF. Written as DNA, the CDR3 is TGTGCCAGCAGTGACTCGCGGGGGGGCACAGATACGCAGTATTTT.

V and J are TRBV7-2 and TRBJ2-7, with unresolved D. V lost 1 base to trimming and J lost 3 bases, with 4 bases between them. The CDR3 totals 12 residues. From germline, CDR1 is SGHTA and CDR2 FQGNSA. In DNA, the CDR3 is TGTGCCAGCAGCTTAGAACGCTACGAGCAGTACTTC. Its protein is CASSLERYEQYF.

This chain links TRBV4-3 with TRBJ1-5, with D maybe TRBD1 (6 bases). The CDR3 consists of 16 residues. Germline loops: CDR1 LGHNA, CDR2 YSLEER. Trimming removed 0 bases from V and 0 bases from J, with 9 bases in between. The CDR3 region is CASSQDQGYSNQPQHF. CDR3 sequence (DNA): TGCGCCAGCAGCCAAGATCAGGGGTATAGCAATCAGCCCCAGCATTTT.

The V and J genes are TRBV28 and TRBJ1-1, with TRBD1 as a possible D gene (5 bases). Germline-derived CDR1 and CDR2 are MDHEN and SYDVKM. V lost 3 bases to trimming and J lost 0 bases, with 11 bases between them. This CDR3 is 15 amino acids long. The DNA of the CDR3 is TGTGCCAGCAGTTTTCCCGGGACGGTGAACACTGAAGCTTTCTTT. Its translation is CASSFPGTVNTEAFF. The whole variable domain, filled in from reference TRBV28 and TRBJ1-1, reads DVKVTQSSRYLVKRTGEKVFLECVQDMDHENMFWYRQDPGLGLRLIYFSYDVKMKEKGDIPEGYSVSREKKERFSLILESASTNQTSMYLCASSFPGTVNTEAFFGQGTRLTVV.

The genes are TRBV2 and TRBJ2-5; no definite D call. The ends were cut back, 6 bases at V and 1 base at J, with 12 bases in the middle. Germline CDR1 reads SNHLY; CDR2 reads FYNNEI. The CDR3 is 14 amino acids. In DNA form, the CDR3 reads TGTGCCAGCAGATCGAGGTGGGGCCAAGAGACCCAGTACTTC. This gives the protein CASRSRWGQETQYF.

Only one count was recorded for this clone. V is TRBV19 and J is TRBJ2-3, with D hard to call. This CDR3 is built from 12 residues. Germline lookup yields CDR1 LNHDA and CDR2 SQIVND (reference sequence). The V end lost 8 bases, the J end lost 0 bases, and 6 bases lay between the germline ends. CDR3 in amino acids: CASSRSTDTQYF. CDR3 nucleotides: TGTGCCAGTTCCCGGAGCACAGATACGCAGTATTTT.

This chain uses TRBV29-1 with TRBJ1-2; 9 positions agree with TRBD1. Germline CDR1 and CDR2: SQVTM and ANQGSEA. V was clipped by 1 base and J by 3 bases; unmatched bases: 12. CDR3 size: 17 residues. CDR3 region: CSVEVWDRENLYYGYTF. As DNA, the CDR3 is TGCAGCGTTGAAGTATGGGACAGGGAAAATTTATACTATGGCTACACCTTC. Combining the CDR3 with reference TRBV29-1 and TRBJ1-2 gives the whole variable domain SAVISQKPSRDICQRGTSLTIQCQVDSQVTMMFWYRQQPGQSLTLIATANQGSEATYESGFVIDKFPISRPNLTFSTLTVSNMSPEDSSIYLCSVEVWDRENLYYGYTFGSGTRLTVV.

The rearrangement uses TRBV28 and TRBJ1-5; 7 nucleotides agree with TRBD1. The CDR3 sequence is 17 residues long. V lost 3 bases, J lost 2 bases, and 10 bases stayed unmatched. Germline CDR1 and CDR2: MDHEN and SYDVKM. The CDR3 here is CASSFVWQGGGNQPQHF. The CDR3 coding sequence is TGTGCCAGCAGTTTTGTTTGGCAGGGGGGAGGCAATCAGCCCCAGCATTTT.

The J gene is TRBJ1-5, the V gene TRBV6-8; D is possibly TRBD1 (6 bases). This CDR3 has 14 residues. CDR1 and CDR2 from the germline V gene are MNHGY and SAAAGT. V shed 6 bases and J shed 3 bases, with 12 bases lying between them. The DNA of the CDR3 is TGTGCCAGCAGCCCCAGGGACAACAATCAGCCCCAGCATTTT. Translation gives CASSPRDNNQPQHF.

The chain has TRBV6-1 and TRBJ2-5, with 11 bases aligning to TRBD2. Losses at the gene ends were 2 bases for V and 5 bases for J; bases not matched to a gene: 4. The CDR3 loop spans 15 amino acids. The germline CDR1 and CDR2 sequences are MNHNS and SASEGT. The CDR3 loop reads CASSEFSGGAETQYF. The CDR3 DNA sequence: TGTGCCAGCAGTGAATTTAGCGGGGGGGCCGAGACCCAGTACTTC.

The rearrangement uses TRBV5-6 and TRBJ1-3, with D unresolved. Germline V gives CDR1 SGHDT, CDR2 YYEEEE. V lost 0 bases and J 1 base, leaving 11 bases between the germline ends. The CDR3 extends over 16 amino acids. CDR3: CASSLGGIGSGNTIYF. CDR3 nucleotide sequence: TGTGCCAGCAGCTTGGGGGGAATAGGATCTGGAAACACCATATATTTT.

The CDR3 region has the DNA TGTGCCAGCAGCTTAGGTCAGGGAATCTACGAGCAGTACTTC. Its translation: CASSLGQGIYEQYF. The rearrangement joins TRBV11-2 to TRBJ2-7; D is possibly TRBD1 (5 bases). The CDR3 runs 14 residues. CDR1 and CDR2 (germline): SGHAT, FQNNGV. Trimming took 1 base from V and 3 from J, leaving 10 bases between them.

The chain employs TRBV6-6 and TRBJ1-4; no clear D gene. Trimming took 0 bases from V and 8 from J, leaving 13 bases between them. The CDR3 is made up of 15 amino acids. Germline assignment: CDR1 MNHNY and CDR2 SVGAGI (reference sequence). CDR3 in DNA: TGTGCCAGCAGTTACTCGAGCGGGCGCCTGGAAAAACTGTTTTTT. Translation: CASSYSSGRLEKLFF.